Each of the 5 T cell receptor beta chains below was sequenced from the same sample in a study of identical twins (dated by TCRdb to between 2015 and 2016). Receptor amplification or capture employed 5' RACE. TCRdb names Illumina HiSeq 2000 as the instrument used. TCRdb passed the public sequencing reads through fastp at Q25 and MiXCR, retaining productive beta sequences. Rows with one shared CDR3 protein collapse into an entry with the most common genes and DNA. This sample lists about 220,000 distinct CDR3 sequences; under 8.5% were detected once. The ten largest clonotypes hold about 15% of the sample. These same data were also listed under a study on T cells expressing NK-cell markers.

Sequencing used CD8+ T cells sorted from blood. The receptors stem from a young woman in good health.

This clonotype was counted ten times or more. Here the CDR3 DNA reads TGTGCCAGCAGTTTCAAATCTGGGGGGGCCACAGATACGCAGTATTTT. Its protein product is CASSFKSGGATDTQYF. The V call is TRBV27, the J call TRBJ2-3; D may be TRBD2 (7 bases). Trimming took 3 bases from V and 2 from J, leaving 15 bases between them. Germline V lookup: CDR1 MNHEY, CDR2 SMNVEV (reference sequence). The CDR3 has 16 residues.

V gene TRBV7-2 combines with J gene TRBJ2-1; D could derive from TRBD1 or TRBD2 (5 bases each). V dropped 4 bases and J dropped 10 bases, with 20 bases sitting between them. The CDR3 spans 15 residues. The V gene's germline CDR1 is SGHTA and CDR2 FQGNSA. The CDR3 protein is CASSSGRDAFREQFF. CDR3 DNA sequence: TGTGCCAGCAGCTCTGGCCGGGACGCTTTTCGGGAGCAGTTCTTC.

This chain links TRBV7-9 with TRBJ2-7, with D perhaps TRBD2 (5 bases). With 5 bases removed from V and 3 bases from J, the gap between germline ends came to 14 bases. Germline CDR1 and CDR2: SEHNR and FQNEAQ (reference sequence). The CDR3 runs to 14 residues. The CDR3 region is CASSPRVANYEQYF. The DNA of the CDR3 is TGTGCCAGCAGCCCCCGGGTAGCGAACTACGAGCAGTACTTC.

The CDR3, as DNA: TGTGCCAGCAGATTCGACTTGTGGGAGACCCAGTACTTC. Translation: CASRFDLWETQYF. The rearrangement links TRBV5-5 to TRBJ2-5; D gene ambiguous. V dropped 5 bases and J dropped 5 bases, with 13 bases sitting between them. Looked up from germline, CDR1 is SGHKS and CDR2 is YYEKEE (reference sequence). The CDR3 has 13 residues.

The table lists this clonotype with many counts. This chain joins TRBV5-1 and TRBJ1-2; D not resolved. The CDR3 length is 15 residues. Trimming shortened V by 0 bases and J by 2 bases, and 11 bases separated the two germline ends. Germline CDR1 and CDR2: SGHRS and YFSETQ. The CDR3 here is CASSLENPQNYGYTF. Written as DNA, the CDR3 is TGCGCCAGCAGCTTGGAGAATCCCCAAAACTATGGCTACACCTTC.